The clone carrying this T cell receptor beta chain occurred many times. As yet, its antigen is unknown. The study built unsorted libraries from 2 million PBMCs kept at -80 C. Looked up from germline, CDR1 is DFQATT and CDR2 is SNEGSKA (reference sequence). The germline V and J ends were trimmed by 6 bases and 4 bases, with 17 bases remaining between them. This CDR3 has 14 residues. This specimen comes from a study of neurological immune-mediated disorders. General study points: Phylogenetic grouping placed 18 of 34 multiple sclerosis patients' repertoires in one related-CDR3 cluster, a possible signature.

One entry per CDR3 protein, called by TCRdb with MiXCR from the 5' RACE reads. Of fewer than 75,000 distinct CDR3 sequences in the sample, less than 5.5% are singletons; the top ten hold approximately 6.9%. The receptor's source is a man aged 30 to 39 with multiple sclerosis. Sequenced material: PBMCs. The J gene is TRBJ2-3, the V gene TRBV20-1; D might be TRBD1 (6 bases). The CDR3 nucleotides are TGCAGTGCCCCACACAGGGCCATACCAGATACGCAGTATTTT. Translation: CSAPHRAIPDTQYF.